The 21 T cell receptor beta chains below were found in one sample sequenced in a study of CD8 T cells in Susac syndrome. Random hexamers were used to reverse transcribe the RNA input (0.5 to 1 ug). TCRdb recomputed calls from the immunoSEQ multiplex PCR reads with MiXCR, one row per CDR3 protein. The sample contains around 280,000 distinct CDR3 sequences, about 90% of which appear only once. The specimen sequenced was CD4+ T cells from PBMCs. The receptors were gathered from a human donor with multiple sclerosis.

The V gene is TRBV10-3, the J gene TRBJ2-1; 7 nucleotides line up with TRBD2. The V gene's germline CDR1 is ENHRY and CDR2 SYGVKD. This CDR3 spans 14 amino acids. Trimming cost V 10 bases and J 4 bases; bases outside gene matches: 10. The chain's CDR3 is CATGLSGEYNEQFF. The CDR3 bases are TGTGCCACTGGTTTGAGCGGGGAGTACAATGAGCAGTTCTTC.

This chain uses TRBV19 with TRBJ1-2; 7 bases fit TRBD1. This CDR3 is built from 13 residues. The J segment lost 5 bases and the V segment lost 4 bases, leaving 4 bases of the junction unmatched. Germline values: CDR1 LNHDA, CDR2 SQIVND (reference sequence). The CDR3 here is CASSTGQIYGYTF. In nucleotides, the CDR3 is TGTGCCAGTAGTACGGGACAGATTTATGGCTACACCTTC.

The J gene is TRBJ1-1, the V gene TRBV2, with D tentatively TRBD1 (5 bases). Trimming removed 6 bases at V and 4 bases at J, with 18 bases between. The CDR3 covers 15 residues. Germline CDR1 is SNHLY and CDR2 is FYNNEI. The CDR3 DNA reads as TGTGCCAGCAGACCCAGGGAAGGTACGAGCACTGAAGCTTTCTTT. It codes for CASRPREGTSTEAFF.

The CDR3 coding sequence is TGTGCCAGCAGCATCACAGGGTTAGCCAAAAACATTCAGTACTTC. Amino acid sequence: CASSITGLAKNIQYF. V is TRBV6-5 and J is TRBJ2-4; a weak D match, TRBD1 (6 bases). This CDR3 contains 15 residues. The germline V gene has CDR1 MNHEY and CDR2 SVGAGI. Trimming took off 6 bases at V and 0 bases at J, with 12 bases between the two ends.

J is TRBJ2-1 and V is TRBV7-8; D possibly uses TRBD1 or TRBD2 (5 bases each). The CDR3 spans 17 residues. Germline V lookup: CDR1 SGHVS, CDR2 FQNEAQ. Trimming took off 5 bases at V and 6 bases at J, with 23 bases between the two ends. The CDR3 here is CASSGNRGAVGPNEQFF. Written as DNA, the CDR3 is TGTGCCAGCAGCGGTAACAGAGGGGCAGTCGGTCCCAATGAGCAGTTCTTC. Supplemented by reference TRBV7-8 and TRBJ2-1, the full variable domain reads GAGVSQSPRYKVAKRGQDVALRCDPISGHVSLFWYQQALGQGPEFLTYFQNEAQLDKSGLPSDRFFAERPEGSVSTLKIQRTQQEDSAVYLCASSGNRGAVGPNEQFFGPGTRLTVL.

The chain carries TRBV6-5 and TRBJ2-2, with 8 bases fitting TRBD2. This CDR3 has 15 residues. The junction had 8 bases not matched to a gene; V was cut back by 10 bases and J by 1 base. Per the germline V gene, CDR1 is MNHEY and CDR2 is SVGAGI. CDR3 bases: TGTGCCACCCACTTAGCGGGGATGAACACCGGGGAGCTGTTTTTT. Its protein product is CATHLAGMNTGELFF.

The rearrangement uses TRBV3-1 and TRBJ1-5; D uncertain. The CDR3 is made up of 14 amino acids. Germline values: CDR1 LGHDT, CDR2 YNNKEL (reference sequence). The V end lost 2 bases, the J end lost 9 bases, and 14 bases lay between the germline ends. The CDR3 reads CASSQSINPRPQHF. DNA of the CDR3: TGTGCCAGCAGCCAAAGCATAAACCCACGGCCCCAGCATTTT.

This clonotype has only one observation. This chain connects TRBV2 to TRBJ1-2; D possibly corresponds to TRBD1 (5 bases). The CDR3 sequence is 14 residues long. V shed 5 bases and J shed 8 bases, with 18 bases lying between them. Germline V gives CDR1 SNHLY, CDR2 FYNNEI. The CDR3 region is CASSSRDRTRGYTF. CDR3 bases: TGTGCCAGCAGTAGCCGGGACCGTACGAGGGGCTACACCTTC.

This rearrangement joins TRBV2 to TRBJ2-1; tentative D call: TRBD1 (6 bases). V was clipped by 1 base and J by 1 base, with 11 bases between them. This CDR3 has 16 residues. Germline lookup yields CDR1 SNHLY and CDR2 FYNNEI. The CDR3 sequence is CASSEVSDRSYNEQFF. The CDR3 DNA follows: TGTGCCAGCAGTGAAGTATCCGACAGGTCCTACAATGAGCAGTTCTTC.

The CDR3 here is CASSLAGGTVNTEAFF. The DNA for the CDR3 is TGCGCCAGCAGCTTGGCGGGAGGGACAGTGAACACTGAAGCTTTCTTT. The chain links TRBV5-1 to TRBJ1-1; 7 nucleotides agree with TRBD1. Germline V gene data show CDR1 as SGHRS and CDR2 as YFSETQ. The CDR3 extends over 16 amino acids. V shed 0 bases, J shed 0 bases, and the junction held 5 bases outside the gene matches.

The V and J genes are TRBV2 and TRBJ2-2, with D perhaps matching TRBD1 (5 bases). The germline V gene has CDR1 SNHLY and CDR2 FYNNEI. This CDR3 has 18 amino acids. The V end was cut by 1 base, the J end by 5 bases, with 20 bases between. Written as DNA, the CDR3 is TGTGCCAGCAGTGAAGACAGATTCCACAGGATCCGGACCGGGGAGCTGTTTTTT. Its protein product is CASSEDRFHRIRTGELFF.

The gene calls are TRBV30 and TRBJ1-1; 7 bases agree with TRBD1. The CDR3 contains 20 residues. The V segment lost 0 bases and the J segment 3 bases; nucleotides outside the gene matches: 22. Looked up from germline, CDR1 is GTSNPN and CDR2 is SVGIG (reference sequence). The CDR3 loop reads CAWSVYSSLRGRGGDTEAFF. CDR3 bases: TGTGCCTGGAGTGTATATAGTTCATTGAGGGGGCGCGGCGGGGACACTGAAGCTTTCTTT.

The CDR3 coding sequence is TGTGCCAGCTCCAAGGAGCTAGGGGTCTACAATGAGCAGTTCTTC. Translation gives CASSKELGVYNEQFF. This chain uses TRBV18 with TRBJ2-1; perhaps TRBD1 as D (5 bases). The CDR3 runs to 15 residues. Germline CDR1 reads KGHSH; CDR2 reads LQKENI. Between the trimmed V and J ends, which lost 6 bases and 3 bases, there was a span of 15 bases. Filled out from reference TRBV18 and TRBJ2-1, the complete variable domain reads NAGVMQNPRHLVRRRGQEARLRCSPMKGHSHVYWYRQLPEEGLKFMVYLQKENIIDESGMPKERFSAEFPKEGPSILRIQQVVRGDSAAYFCASSKELGVYNEQFFGPGTRLTVL.

CDR3 DNA: TGTGCCAGCATGGGGCAGGGACAGACCCAGTACTTC. It yields the protein CASMGQGQTQYF. The gene calls are TRBV2 and TRBJ2-5; the D call may be TRBD1 or TRBD2 (5 bases each). Trimming left V 7 bases short and J 6 bases short, with 12 bases between. There are 12 residues in the CDR3. Germline V gives CDR1 SNHLY, CDR2 FYNNEI.

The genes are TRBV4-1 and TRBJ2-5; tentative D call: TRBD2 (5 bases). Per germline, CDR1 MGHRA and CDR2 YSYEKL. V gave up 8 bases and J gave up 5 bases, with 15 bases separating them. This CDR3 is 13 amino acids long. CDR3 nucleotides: TGCGCCAGCGGGGAGACGATCCCGGAGACCCAGTACTTC. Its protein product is CASGETIPETQYF.

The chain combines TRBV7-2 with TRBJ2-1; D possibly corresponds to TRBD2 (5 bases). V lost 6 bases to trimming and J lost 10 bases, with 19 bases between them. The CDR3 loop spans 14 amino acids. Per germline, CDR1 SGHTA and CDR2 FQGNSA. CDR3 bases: TGTGCCAGCAGTCAAAGGACTCGCATGTGGGAGCAGTTCTTC. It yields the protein CASSQRTRMWEQFF.

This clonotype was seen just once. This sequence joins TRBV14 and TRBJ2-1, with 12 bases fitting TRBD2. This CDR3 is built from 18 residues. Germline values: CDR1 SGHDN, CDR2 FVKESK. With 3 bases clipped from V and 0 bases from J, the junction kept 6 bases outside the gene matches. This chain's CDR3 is CASSHGLAGMGSYNEQFF. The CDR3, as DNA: TGTGCCAGCAGCCATGGACTAGCGGGAATGGGCTCCTACAATGAGCAGTTCTTC.

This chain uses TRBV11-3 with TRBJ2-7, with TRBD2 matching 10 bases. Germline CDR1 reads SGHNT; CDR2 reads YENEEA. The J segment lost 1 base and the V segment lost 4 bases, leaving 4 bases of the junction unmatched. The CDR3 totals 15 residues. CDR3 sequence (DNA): TGTGCCAGCAGCTCCGGGACTAGCGAATCCTACGAGCAGTACTTC. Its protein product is CASSSGTSESYEQYF.

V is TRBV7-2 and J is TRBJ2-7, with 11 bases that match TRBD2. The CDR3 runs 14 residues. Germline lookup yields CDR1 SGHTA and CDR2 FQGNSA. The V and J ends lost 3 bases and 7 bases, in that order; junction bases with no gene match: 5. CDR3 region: CASSFTSGGEEQYF. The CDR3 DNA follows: TGTGCCAGCAGCTTTACTAGCGGGGGAGAGGAGCAGTACTTC. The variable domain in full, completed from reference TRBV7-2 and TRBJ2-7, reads GAGVSQSPSNKVTEKGKDVELRCDPISGHTALYWYRQSLGQGLEFLIYFQGNSAPDKSGLPSDRFSAERTGGSVSTLTIQRTQQEDSAVYLCASSFTSGGEEQYFGPGTRLTVT.

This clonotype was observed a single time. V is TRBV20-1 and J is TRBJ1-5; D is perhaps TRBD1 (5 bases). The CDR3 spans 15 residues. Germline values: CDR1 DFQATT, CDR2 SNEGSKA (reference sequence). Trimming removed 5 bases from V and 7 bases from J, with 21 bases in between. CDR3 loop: CSAANPRGHGQPQHF. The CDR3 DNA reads TGCAGTGCTGCCAACCCAAGGGGTCATGGACAGCCCCAGCATTTT.

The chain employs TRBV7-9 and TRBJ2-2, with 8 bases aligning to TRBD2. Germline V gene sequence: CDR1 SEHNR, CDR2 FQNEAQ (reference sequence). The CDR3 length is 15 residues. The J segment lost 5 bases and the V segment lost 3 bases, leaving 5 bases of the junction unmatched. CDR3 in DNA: TGTGCCAGCAGCTTGAGGGGACTAGTAACCGGGGAGCTGTTTTTT. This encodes CASSLRGLVTGELFF. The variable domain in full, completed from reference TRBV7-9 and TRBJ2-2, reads DTGVSQNPRHKITKRGQNVTFRCDPISEHNRLYWYRQTLGQGPEFLTYFQNEAQLEKSRLLSDRFSAERPKGSFSTLEIQRTEQGDSAMYLCASSLRGLVTGELFFGEGSRLTVL.